The 8 T cell receptor beta chains given below trace back to one sample, sequenced in a study of blood T cell repertoires in COVID-19. Clones were sequenced by immunoSEQ multiplex PCR, and TCRdb holds only the in-frame ones, with some missing. The table lists 26,000 or so clones, roughly 90% of them singletons. Input material: peripheral blood. These receptors were obtained from a man in his 70s with acute or convalescent COVID-19.

This chain connects TRBV5-1 to TRBJ1-1, with D possibly matching TRBD1 (6 bases). CDR1 and CDR2 from the germline V gene are SGHRS and YFSETQ. The CDR3 loop spans 12 amino acids. Trimming shortened V by 1 base and J by 7 bases, and 8 bases separated the two germline ends. CDR3 DNA sequence: TGCGCCAGCAGCTTGACAGGGATTGAAGCTTTCTTT. Translated, it gives CASSLTGIEAFF. Together with reference TRBV5-1 and TRBJ1-1, the CDR3 gives the full variable domain: KAGVTQTPRYLIKTRGQQVTLSCSPISGHRSVSWYQQTPGQGLQFLFEYFSETQRNKGNFPGRFSGRQFSNSRSEMNVSTLELGDSALYLCASSLTGIEAFFGQGTRLTVV.

This clone was observed a handful of times. The chain couples TRBV12-3 or TRBV12-4 to TRBJ1-2; TRBD1 aligns across 9 bases. Trimming cost V 7 bases and J 8 bases; bases outside gene matches: 8. CDR3 length: 13 residues. The CDR3 here is CASNTDRGYGYTF. The CDR3 nucleotides are TGTGCCAGCAATACGGACAGGGGCTACGGCTACACCTTC.

This clone occurred a few times. V gene TRBV5-1 combines with J gene TRBJ1-6; D gene uncertain. Trimming removed 0 bases from V and 7 bases from J, with 14 bases in between. The germline gives CDR1 SGHRS, CDR2 YFSETQ. The CDR3 has 16 amino acids. Here the CDR3 reads CASSLGAARENSPLHF. The CDR3 coding sequence is TGCGCCAGCAGCTTGGGGGCAGCCCGCGAGAATTCACCCCTCCACTTT.

The gene calls are TRBV7-2 and TRBJ2-1; a possible D gene is TRBD1 (5 bases). Trimming removed 6 bases from V and 5 bases from J, with 11 bases in between. Germline V CDR1 and CDR2: SGHTA, FQGNSA. The CDR3 spans 13 residues. The CDR3 coding sequence is TGTGCCAGCAGGGGGCTGGGGAACAATGAGCAGTTCTTC. Protein: CASRGLGNNEQFF.

The V and J genes are TRBV5-1 and TRBJ2-3; D uncertain. Germline CDR1 is SGHRS and CDR2 is YFSETQ. V shed 0 bases and J shed 7 bases, with 12 bases lying between them. The CDR3 covers 14 residues. The CDR3 here is CASSLGLVPYTQYF. For the CDR3, the DNA is TGCGCCAGCAGCTTGGGGCTAGTTCCTTATACGCAGTATTTT.

The rearrangement links TRBV27 to TRBJ2-4; 9 positions agree with TRBD1. V lost 3 bases and J lost 8; bases outside the gene matches: 5. This CDR3 spans 14 amino acids. Germline values: CDR1 MNHEY, CDR2 SMNVEV (reference sequence). As DNA, the CDR3 is TGTGCCAGCAGTTTTGGGGACAGGGTGGACATTCAGTACTTC. This encodes CASSFGDRVDIQYF.

V and J are TRBV24-1 and TRBJ1-2; 10 nucleotides agree with TRBD1. CDR1 is KGHDR, CDR2 SFDVKD, per germline. V lost 5 bases and J lost 8; bases outside the gene matches: 10. The CDR3 runs 15 residues. The CDR3 loop reads CATSGAGQGDRGYTF. The CDR3 region has the DNA TGTGCCACCAGTGGTGCAGGACAGGGGGATCGGGGCTACACCTTC.

J is TRBJ1-6 and V is TRBV6-5; TRBD1 aligns across 8 bases. After removal of 4 bases from V and 10 bases from J, the junction contained 6 bases not matched to a gene. Germline V gene sequence: CDR1 MNHEY, CDR2 SVGAGI. The CDR3 runs to 14 residues. CDR3 sequence (DNA): TGTGCCAGCAGTTTTCGGACAGGGCCGTCACCCCTCCACTTT. This translates into CASSFRTGPSPLHF.